This is a list of T cell receptor beta chains from one sample in a study of T cells in Graves' hyperthyroidism and ophthalmopathy. TCRdb processed the multiplex PCR reads anew with MiXCR; each CDR3 protein has one entry. The table shows about 400,000 distinct CDR3 sequences, with approximately 15% occurring only once. The sequencing input was blood. These TCRs come from a woman aged 25 to 39 with Graves' hyperthyroidism. Both conserved end residues are part of each CDR3. D genes are given only for firm matches. Expanded clones are given a class, and other clones once, few, many or no size at all.

clone_size d_call j_call v_call cdr3_nt cdr3_aa
- - TRBJ2-7 TRBV10-3 TGTGCCATCAGTGAGCAGGGAGAGCAGTACTTC CAISEQGEQYF
- - TRBJ2-7 TRBV29-1 TGCAGCGTGGGGTCGAGGCAGGGACCCTACGAGCAGTACTTC CSVGSRQGPYEQYF
many TRBD2 TRBJ2-1 TRBV20-1 TGCAGTGCTAGAGATCCCGCTAGCGGGAGGTACAATGAGCAGTTCTTC CSARDPASGRYNEQFF
many TRBD2 TRBJ2-1 TRBV11-2 TGTGCCAGCAGCTTAGGGACTAGCGGGATCTACAATGAGCAGTTCTTC CASSLGTSGIYNEQFF
few - TRBJ1-6 TRBV12-3/TRBV12-4 TGTGCCAGCAGAATAGAGGGGAAAAGGGCCCTCCACTTT CASRIEGKRALHF
- TRBD2 TRBJ2-1 TRBV27 TGTGCCAGCAACCGCCTCTCAAGCGGGAGCGCGCAGTTCTTC CASNRLSSGSAQFF
few - TRBJ2-7 TRBV27 TGTGCCAGCAGTCCCATTGGAGGGCTAGCCAGGTCCTACGAGCAGTACTTC CASSPIGGLARSYEQYF
many TRBD2 TRBJ2-7 TRBV20-1 TGCAGTGCTCCCCTCGGGGGAGGGGCCTACGAGCAGTACTTC CSAPLGGGAYEQYF
- - TRBJ2-5 TRBV20-1 TGCAGTGCTAGAGGTGAACTAGATGCGGAGACCCAGTACTTC CSARGELDAETQYF
- TRBD1 TRBJ1-2 TRBV5-1 TGCGCCAGCAGCCATCCGATGACAGGGCGCTATGGCTACACCTTC CASSHPMTGRYGYTF
few - TRBJ2-2 TRBV20-1 TGCAGTGCCATATCCCTAGGGTCCGGGGAGCTGTTTTTT CSAISLGSGELFF
many - TRBJ2-2 TRBV3-1 TGTGCCAGCAGCCAAGCCCGCGGGCACGGCGGGGAGCTGTTTTTT CASSQARGHGGELFF
many - TRBJ1-2 TRBV24-1 TGTGCCACCAGTGATTCCACAGCGGAAGCTAACTATGGCTACACCTTC CATSDSTAEANYGYTF
many TRBD1 TRBJ2-7 TRBV30 TGTGCCTGGAGCTATAGCCCGGGACAGGGGTATTCCGAGCAGTACTTC CAWSYSPGQGYSEQYF
few - TRBJ2-3 TRBV4-1 TGCGCCAGCAGCCACTTAAGAGATACGCAGTATTTT CASSHLRDTQYF
once TRBD2 TRBJ2-2 TRBV14 TGTGCCAGCAGCCAGGGACTAGGCCGGGAGCTGTTTTTT CASSQGLGRELFF
many TRBD1 TRBJ1-2 TRBV27 TGTGCCAGCAGTTCGGACAGGGACCGAAACTATGGCTACACCTTC CASSSDRDRNYGYTF
- - TRBJ2-2 TRBV15 TGTGCCACCGGACCGGGAGCTCTCACCGGGGAGCTGTTTTTT CATGPGALTGELFF
many TRBD2 TRBJ2-7 TRBV2 TGTGCCAGCAGTGAAGATAGTAGCGGGAGGGTAAGAGAGCAGTACTTC CASSEDSSGRVREQYF
- - TRBJ2-1 TRBV29-1 TGCAGCGTTGAGCAGGGGTACAATGAGCAGTTCTTC CSVEQGYNEQFF
many TRBD2 TRBJ2-2 TRBV2 TGTGCCAGGGGGACTAGCGGGAGTGAGGACACCGGGGAGCTGTTTTTT CARGTSGSEDTGELFF
many TRBD2 TRBJ2-7 TRBV5-1 TGCGCCAGCAGCATGACTAGCGGACCCTACGAGCAGTACTTC CASSMTSGPYEQYF
many - TRBJ2-7 TRBV12-3/TRBV12-4 TGTGCCAGCAGTTTTGTCCACGAGCAGTACTTC CASSFVHEQYF
few - TRBJ2-7 TRBV11-3 TGTGCCAGCAGCTTAGATTCGGGGTTCGACTTCGAGCAGTACTTC CASSLDSGFDFEQYF
few - TRBJ2-7 TRBV20-1 TGCAGTGCTAGAAGCGTTGTCTACGAGCAGTACTTC CSARSVVYEQYF
many TRBD2 TRBJ2-7 TRBV2 TGTGCCAGCAGACTAGCGGGAGCTGACGAGCAGTACTTC CASRLAGADEQYF
many - TRBJ1-5 TRBV18 TGTGCCAGCTCACCACCTCAGCAGCCCCAGCATTTT CASSPPQQPQHF
many - TRBJ1-6 TRBV2 TGTGCCAGCAGGGTACAAACTAATTCACCCCTCCACTTT CASRVQTNSPLHF
- - TRBJ1-1 TRBV19 TGTGCCAGTAGTTTCTCACAGGGCCAGAACACTGAAGCTTTCTTT CASSFSQGQNTEAFF
- - TRBJ2-1 TRBV28 TGTGCCAGCAGTTTGGCAGGTTTGTACAATGAGCAGTTCTTC CASSLAGLYNEQFF
few TRBD2 TRBJ2-3 TRBV9 TGTGCCAGCAGCGTAGATGGTAGCGGGAGGTGGGATACGCAGTATTTT CASSVDGSGRWDTQYF
- TRBD2 TRBJ2-3 TRBV6-2/TRBV6-3 TGTGCCAGCAGGCGGGTGGGACTAGCGGGAGTTGTAGATACGCAGTATTTT CASRRVGLAGVVDTQYF
many TRBD2 TRBJ2-3 TRBV30 TGTGCCTGGAGTCCCGGGACTAGCTCTGCAGATACGCAGTATTTT CAWSPGTSSADTQYF
- TRBD1 TRBJ2-6 TRBV12-3/TRBV12-4 TGTGCCAGCAGTTTATCGAGACAGGGGTCAGTGAGCCTCTCTGGGGCCAACGTCCTGACTTTC CASSLSRQGSVSLSGANVLTF
many TRBD1 TRBJ2-7 TRBV7-8 TGTGCCAGCAGCTTCGAGGGGGCCGAGCAGTACTTC CASSFEGAEQYF
few - TRBJ2-7 TRBV30 TGTGCCTGGAGTGTTAACAGGGTGTACGAGCAGTACTTC CAWSVNRVYEQYF
many TRBD2 TRBJ2-1 TRBV11-3 TGTGCCAGCAGTCACGCCGGCCCCAGCGGGAGGGAAAATGAGCAGTTCTTC CASSHAGPSGRENEQFF
many TRBD1 TRBJ1-2 TRBV29-1 TGCAGCGCCTTGGGGCAGGGGGGAAGACGGGACTATGGCTACACCTTC CSALGQGGRRDYGYTF